One T cell receptor (beta chain) is described in this entry. For each CDR3 protein, TCRdb gives one entry from its re-call of the 5' RACE reads, without DNA. The sample data list 150,000 to 180,000 distinct CDR3 sequences. The germline V gene encodes CDR1 SEHNR and CDR2 FQNEAQ (reference sequence). This CDR3 comprises 15 residues. The data originate from a study of T cells expressing NK-cell markers. The wider study: The TCR beta repertoires were obtained from sorted CD3+CD56+NKG2C+, CD3+CD56+NKG2C- and CD3+CD56-NKG2C+ T cells.

This sequence originates from a woman aged 50 to 60 in good health. Input material: blood T cells: a sorted CD56 or NKG2C T cell subset, CD4+ or CD8+ T cells, or bulk PBMC T cells (not recorded which). V gene TRBV7-9 combines with J gene TRBJ2-3. This chain's CDR3 is CASSLAQMEPDTQYF.